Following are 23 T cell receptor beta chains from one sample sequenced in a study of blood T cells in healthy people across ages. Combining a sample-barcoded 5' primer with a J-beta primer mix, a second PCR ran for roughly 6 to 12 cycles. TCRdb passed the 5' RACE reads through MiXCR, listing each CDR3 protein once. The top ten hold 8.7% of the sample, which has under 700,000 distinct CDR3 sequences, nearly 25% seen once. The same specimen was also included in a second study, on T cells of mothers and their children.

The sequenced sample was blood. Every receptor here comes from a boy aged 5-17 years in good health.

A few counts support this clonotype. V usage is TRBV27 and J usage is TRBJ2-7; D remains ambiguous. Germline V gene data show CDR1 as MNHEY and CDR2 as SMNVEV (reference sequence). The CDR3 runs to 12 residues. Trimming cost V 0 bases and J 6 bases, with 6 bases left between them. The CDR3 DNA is TGTGCCAGCAGTTTATCGTCGCCCGAGCAGTACTTC. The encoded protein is CASSLSSPEQYF.

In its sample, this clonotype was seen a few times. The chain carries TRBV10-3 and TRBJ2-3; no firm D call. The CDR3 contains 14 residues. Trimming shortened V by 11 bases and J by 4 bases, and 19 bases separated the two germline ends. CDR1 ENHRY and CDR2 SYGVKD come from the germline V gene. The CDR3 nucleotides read TGTGCCGCGTCGTCGATCTCCTTGCCAGATACGCAGTATTTT. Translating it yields CAASSISLPDTQYF.

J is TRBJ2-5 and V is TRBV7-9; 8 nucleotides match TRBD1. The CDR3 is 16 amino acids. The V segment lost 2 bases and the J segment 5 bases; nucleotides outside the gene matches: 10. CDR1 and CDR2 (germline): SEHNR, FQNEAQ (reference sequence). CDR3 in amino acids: CASSLPPRGRRETQYF. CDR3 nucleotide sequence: TGTGCCAGCAGCTTACCCCCCAGGGGGCGGCGTGAGACCCAGTACTTC.

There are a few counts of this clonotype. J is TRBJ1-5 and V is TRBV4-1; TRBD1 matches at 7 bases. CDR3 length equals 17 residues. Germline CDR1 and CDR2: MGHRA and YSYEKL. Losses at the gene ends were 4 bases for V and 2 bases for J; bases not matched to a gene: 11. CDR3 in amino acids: CASSRLPGTVGNQPQHF. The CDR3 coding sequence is TGCGCCAGCAGCCGGCTTCCGGGGACAGTCGGCAATCAGCCCCAGCATTTT.

Here the CDR3 reads CASSPRRGRAWQGTF. The CDR3 coding sequence is TGTGCCAGCAGCCCAAGGCGAGGTAGGGCCTGGCAAGGAACCTTC. The V gene is TRBV7-9, the J gene TRBJ1-2; D call uncertain. The length of the CDR3 is 15 residues. Trimming removed 5 bases at V and 14 bases at J, with 27 bases between. The germline gives CDR1 SEHNR, CDR2 FQNEAQ (reference sequence).

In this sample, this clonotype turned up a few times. CDR3 in DNA: TGTGCCAGCAGCTTGATTCGACATATCTATGGCTACACCTTC. Protein sequence: CASSLIRHIYGYTF. The chain recombines TRBV5-5 with TRBJ1-2; D not certain. Trimming took 1 base from V and 4 from J, leaving 11 bases between them. CDR3 length: 14 residues. The germline CDR1 and CDR2 sequences are SGHKS and YYEKEE (reference sequence).

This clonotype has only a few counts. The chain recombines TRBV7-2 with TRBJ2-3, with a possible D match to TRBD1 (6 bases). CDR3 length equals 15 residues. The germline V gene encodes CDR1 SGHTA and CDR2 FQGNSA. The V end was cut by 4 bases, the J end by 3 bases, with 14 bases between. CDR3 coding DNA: TGTGCCAGCAGCTCAGGGGAGAGTGGTACAGATACGCAGTATTTT. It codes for CASSSGESGTDTQYF.

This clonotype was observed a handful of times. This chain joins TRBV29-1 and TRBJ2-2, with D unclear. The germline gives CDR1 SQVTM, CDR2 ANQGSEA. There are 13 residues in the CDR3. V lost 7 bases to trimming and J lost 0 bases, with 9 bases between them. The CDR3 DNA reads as TGCAGCGGGGCCGTCGCGAACACCGGGGAGCTGTTTTTT. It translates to CSGAVANTGELFF.

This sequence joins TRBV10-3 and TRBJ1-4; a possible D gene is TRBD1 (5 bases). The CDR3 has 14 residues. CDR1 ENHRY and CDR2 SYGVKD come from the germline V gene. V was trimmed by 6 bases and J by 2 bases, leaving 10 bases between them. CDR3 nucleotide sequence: TGTGCCATCAGCGGGGGAGGGACTAATGAAAAACTGTTTTTT. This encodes CAISGGGTNEKLFF.

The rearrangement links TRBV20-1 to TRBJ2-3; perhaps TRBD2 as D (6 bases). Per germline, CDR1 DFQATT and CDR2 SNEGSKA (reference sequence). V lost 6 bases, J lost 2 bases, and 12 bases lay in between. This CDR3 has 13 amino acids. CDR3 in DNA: TGCAGTGCCTCGGACTACAACACAGATACGCAGTATTTT. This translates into CSASDYNTDTQYF.

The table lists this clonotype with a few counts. The CDR3 DNA sequence: TGTGCCAGCAGTCGTGAGGCCTACGAGCAGTACTTC. Translation: CASSREAYEQYF. The genes are TRBV5-6 and TRBJ2-7, with D unresolved. Between the trimmed V and J ends, which lost 5 bases and 2 bases, there was a span of 8 bases. Germline values: CDR1 SGHDT, CDR2 YYEEEE. This CDR3 is 12 amino acids long.

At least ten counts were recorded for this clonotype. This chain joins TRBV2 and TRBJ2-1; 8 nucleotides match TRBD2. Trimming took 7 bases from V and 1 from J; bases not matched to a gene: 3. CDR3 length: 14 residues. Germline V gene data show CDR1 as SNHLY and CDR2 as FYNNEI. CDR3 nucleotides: TGTGCCAGCAAGTCTAGCGGGTCCTACAATGAGCAGTTCTTC. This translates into CASKSSGSYNEQFF.

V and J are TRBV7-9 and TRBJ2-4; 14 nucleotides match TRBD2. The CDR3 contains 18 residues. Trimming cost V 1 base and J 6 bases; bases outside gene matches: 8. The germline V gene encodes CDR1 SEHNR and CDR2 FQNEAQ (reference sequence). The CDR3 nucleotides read TGTGCCAGCAGCTTAGACGGGACTAGCGGGAGAAAGGGAAACATTCAGTACTTC. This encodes CASSLDGTSGRKGNIQYF.

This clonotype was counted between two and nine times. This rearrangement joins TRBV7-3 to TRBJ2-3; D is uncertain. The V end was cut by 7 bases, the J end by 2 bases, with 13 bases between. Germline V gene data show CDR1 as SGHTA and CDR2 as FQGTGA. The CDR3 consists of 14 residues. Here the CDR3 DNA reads TGTGCCAGCAACCCCCAGGCCTTCACAGATACGCAGTATTTT. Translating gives CASNPQAFTDTQYF.

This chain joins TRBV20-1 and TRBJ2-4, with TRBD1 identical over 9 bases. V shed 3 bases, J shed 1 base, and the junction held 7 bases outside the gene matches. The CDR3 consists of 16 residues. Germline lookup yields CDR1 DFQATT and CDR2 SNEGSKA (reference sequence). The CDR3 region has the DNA TGCAGTGCTAGGGTCGGGACAGGGATCGCCAAAAACATTCAGTACTTC. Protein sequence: CSARVGTGIAKNIQYF.

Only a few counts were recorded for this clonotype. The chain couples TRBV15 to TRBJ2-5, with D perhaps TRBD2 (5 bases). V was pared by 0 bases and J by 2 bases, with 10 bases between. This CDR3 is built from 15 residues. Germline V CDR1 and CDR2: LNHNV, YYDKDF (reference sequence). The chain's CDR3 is CATSRDLATQETQYF. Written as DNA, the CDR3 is TGTGCCACCAGCAGAGATCTAGCTACACAAGAGACCCAGTACTTC.

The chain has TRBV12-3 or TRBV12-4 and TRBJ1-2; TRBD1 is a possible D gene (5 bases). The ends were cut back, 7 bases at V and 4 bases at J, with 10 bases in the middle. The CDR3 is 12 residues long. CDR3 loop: CASTSGAYGYTF. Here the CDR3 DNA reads TGTGCCAGCACATCCGGGGCCTATGGCTACACCTTC.

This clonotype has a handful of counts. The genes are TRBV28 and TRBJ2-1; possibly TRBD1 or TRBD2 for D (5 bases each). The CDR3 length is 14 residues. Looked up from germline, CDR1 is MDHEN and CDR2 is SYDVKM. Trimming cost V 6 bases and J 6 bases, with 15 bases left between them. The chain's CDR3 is CASSPPGPTNEQFF. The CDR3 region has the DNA TGTGCCAGCAGCCCGCCGGGACCAACCAATGAGCAGTTCTTC. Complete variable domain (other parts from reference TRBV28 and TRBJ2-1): DVKVTQSSRYLVKRTGEKVFLECVQDMDHENMFWYRQDPGLGLRLIYFSYDVKMKEKGDIPEGYSVSREKKERFSLILESASTNQTSMYLCASSPPGPTNEQFFGPGTRLTVL.

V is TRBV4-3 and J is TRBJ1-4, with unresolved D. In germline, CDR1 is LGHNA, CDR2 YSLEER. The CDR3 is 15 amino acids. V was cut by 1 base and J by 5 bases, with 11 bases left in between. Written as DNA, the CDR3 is TGCGCCAGCAGCCAAGGACCGGGGTTAAATGAAAAACTGTTTTTT. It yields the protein CASSQGPGLNEKLFF.

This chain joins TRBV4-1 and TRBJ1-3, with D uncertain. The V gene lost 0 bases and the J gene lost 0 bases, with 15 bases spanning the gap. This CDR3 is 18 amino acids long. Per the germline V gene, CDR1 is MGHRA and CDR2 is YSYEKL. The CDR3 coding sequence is TGCGCCAGCAGCCAAGACGACGTGCGGAGAGACTCTGGAAACACCATATATTTT. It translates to CASSQDDVRRDSGNTIYF.

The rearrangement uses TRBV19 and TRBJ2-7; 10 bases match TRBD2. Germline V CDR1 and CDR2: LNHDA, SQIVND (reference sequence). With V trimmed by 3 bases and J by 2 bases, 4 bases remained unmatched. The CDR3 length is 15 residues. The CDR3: CASSIVLAGAYEQYF. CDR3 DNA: TGTGCCAGTAGTATTGTTCTAGCGGGAGCCTACGAGCAGTACTTC.

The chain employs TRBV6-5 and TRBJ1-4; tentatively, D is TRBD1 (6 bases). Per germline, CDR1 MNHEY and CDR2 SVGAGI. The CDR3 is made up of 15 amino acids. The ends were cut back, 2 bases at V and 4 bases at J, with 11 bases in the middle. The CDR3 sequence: CASSYGGAGNEKLFF. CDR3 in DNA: TGTGCCAGCAGTTACGGGGGCGCGGGTAATGAAAAACTGTTTTTT.

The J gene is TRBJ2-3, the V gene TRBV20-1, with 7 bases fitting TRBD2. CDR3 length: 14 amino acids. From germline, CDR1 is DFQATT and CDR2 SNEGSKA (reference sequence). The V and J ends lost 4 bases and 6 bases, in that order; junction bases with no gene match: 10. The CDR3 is CSAKAGATSDTQYF. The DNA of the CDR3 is TGCAGTGCTAAGGCGGGAGCCACTTCGGATACGCAGTATTTT.